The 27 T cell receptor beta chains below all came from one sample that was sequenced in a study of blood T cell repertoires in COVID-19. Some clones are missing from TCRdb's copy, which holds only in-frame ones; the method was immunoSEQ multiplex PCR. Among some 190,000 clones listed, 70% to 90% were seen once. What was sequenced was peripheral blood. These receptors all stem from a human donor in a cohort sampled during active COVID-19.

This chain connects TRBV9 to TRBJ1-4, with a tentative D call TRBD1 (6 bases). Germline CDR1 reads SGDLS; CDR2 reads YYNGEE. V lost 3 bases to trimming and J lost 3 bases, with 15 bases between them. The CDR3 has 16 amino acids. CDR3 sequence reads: CASSARGGTANEKLFF. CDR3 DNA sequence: TGTGCCAGCAGCGCTCGAGGGGGTACAGCTAATGAAAAACTGTTTTTT.

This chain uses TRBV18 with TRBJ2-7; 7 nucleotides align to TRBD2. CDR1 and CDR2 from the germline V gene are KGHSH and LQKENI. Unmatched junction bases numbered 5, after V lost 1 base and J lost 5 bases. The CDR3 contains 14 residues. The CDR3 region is CASSPRGGGHEQYF. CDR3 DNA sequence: TGTGCCAGCTCACCACGGGGGGGAGGGCACGAGCAGTACTTC.

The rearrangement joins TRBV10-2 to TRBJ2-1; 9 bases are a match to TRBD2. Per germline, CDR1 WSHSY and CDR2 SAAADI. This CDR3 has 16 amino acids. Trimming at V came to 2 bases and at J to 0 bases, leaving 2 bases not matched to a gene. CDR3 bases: TGCGCCAGCAGTGAGCCTAGCGGGGTCTCCTACAATGAGCAGTTCTTC. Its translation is CASSEPSGVSYNEQFF.

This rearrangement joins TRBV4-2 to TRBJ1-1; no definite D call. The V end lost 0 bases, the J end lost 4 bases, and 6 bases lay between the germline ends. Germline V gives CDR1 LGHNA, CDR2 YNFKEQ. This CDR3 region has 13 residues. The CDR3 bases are TGTGCCAGCAGCCAAGAATCACTCACTGAAGCTTTCTTT. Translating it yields CASSQESLTEAFF.

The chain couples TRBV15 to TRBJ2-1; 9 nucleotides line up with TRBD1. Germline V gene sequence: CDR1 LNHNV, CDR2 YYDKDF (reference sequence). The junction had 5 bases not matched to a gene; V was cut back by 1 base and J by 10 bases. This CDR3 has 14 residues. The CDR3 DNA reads TGTGCCACCAGCAGAGTGGGACAGGGAAGCGAGCAGTTCTTC. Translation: CATSRVGQGSEQFF.

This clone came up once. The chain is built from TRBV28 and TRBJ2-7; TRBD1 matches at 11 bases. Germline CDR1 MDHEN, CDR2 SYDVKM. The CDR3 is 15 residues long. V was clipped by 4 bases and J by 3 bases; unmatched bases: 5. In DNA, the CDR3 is TGTGCCAGCAGTTCACCGGGACAGGGGGACTACGAGCAGTACTTC. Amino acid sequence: CASSSPGQGDYEQYF.

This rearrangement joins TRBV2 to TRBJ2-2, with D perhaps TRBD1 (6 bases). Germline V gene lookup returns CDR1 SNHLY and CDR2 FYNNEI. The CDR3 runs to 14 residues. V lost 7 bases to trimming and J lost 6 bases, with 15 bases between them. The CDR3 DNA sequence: TGTGCCAGCATAGGGGGTAGGGCCGCCGGGGAGCTGTTTTTT. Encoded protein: CASIGGRAAGELFF. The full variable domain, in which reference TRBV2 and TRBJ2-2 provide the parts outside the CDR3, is EPEVTQTPSHQVTQMGQEVILRCVPISNHLYFYWYRQILGQKVEFLVSFYNNEISEKSEIFDDQFSVERPDGSNFTLKIRSTKLEDSAMYFCASIGGRAAGELFFGEGSRLTVL.

CDR3 in DNA: TGTGCCTGGAGCGGGGGACTAGTTAATTACGAGCAGTACTTC. It codes for CAWSGGLVNYEQYF. The rearrangement joins TRBV30 to TRBJ2-7, with 8 bases matching TRBD2. The germline V gene encodes CDR1 GTSNPN and CDR2 SVGIG (reference sequence). V dropped 3 bases and J dropped 4; count of bases not matched to a gene: 8. The CDR3 has 14 residues.

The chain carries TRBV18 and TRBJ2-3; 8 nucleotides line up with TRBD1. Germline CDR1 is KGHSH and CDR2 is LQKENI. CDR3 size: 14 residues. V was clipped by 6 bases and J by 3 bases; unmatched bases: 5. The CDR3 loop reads CASSPGQVTDTQYF. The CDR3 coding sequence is TGTGCCAGCTCCCCGGGACAGGTAACAGATACGCAGTATTTT.

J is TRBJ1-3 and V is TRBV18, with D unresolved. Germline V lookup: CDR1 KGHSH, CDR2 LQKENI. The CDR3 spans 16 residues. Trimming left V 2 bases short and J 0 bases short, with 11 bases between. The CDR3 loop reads CASSPSEGSSGNTIYF. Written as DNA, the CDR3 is TGTGCCAGCTCACCATCGGAAGGGAGCTCTGGAAACACCATATATTTT.

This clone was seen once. The CDR3, as DNA: TGCGCCAGCGGACAGGGTCTACCACAAGAGACCCAGTACTTC. Translating gives CASGQGLPQETQYF. This chain joins TRBV5-1 and TRBJ2-5; TRBD1 agrees at 8 bases. The CDR3 totals 14 residues. V trimming: 7 bases; J trimming: 2 bases; junction bases outside the gene matches: 7. Germline CDR1 SGHRS, CDR2 YFSETQ.

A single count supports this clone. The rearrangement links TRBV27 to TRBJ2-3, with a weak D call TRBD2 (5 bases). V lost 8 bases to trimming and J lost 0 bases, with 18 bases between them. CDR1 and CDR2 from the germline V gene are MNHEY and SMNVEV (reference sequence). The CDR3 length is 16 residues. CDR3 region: CASSLLGGLSTDTQYF. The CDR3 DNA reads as TGTGCCAGCTCCCTTTTGGGCGGACTTAGCACAGATACGCAGTATTTT.

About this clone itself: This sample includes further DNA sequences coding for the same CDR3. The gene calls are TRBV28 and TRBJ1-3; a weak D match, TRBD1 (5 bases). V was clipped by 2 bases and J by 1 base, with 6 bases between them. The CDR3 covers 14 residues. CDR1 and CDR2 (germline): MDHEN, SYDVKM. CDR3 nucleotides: TGTGCCAGCAGTTTACAGGGTTCTGGAAACACCATATATTTT. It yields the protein CASSLQGSGNTIYF.

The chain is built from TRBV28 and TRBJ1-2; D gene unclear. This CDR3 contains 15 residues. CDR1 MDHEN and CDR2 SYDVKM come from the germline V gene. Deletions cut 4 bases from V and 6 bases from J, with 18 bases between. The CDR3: CASSSLIEAQDGYTF. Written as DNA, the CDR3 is TGTGCCAGCAGTTCCCTGATTGAGGCCCAAGATGGCTACACCTTC.

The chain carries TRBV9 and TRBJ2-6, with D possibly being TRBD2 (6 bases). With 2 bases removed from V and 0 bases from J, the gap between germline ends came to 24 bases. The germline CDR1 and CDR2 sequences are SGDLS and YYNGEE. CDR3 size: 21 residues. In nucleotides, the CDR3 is TGTGCCAGCAGCGTGAGAATAGCCGGGGGTCAGATCCCCTCTGGGGCCAACGTCCTGACTTTC. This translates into CASSVRIAGGQIPSGANVLTF.

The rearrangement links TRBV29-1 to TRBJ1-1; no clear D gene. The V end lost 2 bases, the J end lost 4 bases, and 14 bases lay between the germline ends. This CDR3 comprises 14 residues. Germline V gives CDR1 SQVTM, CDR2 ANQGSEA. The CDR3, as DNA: TGCAGCGTTGAATATTCAACTACCGGCACTGAAGCTTTCTTT. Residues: CSVEYSTTGTEAFF. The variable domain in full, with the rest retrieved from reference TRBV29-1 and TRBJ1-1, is SAVISQKPSRDICQRGTSLTIQCQVDSQVTMMFWYRQQPGQSLTLIATANQGSEATYESGFVIDKFPISRPNLTFSTLTVSNMSPEDSSIYLCSVEYSTTGTEAFFGQGTRLTVV.

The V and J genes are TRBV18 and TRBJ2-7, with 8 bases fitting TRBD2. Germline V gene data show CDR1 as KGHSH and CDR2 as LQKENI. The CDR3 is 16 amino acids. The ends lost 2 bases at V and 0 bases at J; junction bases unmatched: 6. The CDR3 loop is CASSPKAGGDSYEQYF. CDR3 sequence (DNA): TGTGCCAGCTCACCAAAGGCGGGAGGTGACTCCTACGAGCAGTACTTC.

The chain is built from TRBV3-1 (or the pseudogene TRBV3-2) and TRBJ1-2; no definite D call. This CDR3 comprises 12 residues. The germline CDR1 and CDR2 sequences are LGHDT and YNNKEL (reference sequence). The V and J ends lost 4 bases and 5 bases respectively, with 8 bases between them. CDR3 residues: CASSPGSYGYTF. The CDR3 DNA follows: TGTGCCAGCAGCCCTGGGAGTTATGGCTACACCTTC.

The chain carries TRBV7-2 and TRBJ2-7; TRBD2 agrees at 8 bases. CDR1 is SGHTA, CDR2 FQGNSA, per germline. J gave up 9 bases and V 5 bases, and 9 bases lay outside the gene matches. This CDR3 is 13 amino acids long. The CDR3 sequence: CASSPGTSSAQYF. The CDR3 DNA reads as TGTGCCAGCAGCCCAGGGACTAGTAGTGCGCAGTACTTC.

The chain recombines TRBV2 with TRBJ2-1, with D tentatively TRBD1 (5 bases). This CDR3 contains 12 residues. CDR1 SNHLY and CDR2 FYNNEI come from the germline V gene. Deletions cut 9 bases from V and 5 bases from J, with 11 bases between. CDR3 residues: CASQGTHNEQFF. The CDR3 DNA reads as TGTGCCAGTCAGGGAACCCACAATGAGCAGTTCTTC.

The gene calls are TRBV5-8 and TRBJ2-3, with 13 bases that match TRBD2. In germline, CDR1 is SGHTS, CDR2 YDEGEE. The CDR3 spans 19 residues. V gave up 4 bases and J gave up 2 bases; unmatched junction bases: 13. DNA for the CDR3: TGTGCCAGCAGCCACCGACTAGCGGGGGGCCCTAGGACCACAGATACGCAGTATTTT. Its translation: CASSHRLAGGPRTTDTQYF.

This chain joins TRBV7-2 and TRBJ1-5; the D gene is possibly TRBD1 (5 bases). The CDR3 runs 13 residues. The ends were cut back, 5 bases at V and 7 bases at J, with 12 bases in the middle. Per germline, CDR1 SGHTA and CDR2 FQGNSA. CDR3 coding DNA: TGTGCCAGCAGCCGACAGCGTGGGCAGCCCCAGCATTTT. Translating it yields CASSRQRGQPQHF.

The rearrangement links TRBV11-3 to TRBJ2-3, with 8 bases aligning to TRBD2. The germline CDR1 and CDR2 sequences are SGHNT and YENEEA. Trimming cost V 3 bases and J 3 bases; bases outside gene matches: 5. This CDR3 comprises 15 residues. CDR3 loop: CASSFSAGGTDTQYF. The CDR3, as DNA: TGTGCCAGCAGCTTTAGTGCGGGAGGAACAGATACGCAGTATTTT.

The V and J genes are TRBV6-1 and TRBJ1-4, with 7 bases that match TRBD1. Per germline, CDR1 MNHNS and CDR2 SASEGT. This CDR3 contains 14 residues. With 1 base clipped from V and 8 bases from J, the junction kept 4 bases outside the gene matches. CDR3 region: CASSEGQGWEKLFF. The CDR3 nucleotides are TGTGCCAGCAGTGAAGGACAGGGTTGGGAAAAACTGTTTTTT.

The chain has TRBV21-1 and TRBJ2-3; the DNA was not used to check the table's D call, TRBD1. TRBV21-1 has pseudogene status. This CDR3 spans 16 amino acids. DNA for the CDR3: TGTGCCAGCAGCAAAGCGCCTTGGCAGGGCACAGATACGCAGTATTTT. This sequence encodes CASSKAPWQGTDTQYF.

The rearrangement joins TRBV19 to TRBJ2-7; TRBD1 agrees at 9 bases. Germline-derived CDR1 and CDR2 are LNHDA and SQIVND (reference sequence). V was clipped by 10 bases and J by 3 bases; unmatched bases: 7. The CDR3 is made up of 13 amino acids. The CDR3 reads CATDPGQGYEQYF. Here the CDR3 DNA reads TGTGCCACCGACCCGGGACAGGGCTACGAGCAGTACTTC.

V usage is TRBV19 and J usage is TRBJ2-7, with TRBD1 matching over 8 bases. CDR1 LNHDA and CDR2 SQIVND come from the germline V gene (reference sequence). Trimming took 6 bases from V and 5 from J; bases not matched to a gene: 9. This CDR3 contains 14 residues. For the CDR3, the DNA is TGTGCCAGTAGGGAGCAGGGGGCTACCGACGAGCAGTACTTC. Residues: CASREQGATDEQYF.